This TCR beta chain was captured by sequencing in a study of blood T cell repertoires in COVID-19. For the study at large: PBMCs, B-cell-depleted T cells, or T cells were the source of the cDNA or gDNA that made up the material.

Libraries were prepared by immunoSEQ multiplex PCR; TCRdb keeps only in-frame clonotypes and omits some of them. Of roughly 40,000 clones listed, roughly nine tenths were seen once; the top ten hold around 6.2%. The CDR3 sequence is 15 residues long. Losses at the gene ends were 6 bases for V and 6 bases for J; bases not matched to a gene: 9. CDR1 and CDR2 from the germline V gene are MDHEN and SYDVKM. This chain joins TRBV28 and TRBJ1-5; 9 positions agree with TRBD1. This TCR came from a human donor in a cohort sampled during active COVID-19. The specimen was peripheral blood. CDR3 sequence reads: CASRPNRGRSQPQHF. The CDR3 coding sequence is TGTGCCAGCAGGCCTAACAGGGGGCGCAGTCAGCCCCAGCATTTT. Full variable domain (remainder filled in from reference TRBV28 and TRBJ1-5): DVKVTQSSRYLVKRTGEKVFLECVQDMDHENMFWYRQDPGLGLRLIYFSYDVKMKEKGDIPEGYSVSREKKERFSLILESASTNQTSMYLCASRPNRGRSQPQHFGDGTRLSIL.